Listed below are T cell receptor beta chains from one sample, sequenced in a study of a mutant IDH1 vaccine in newly diagnosed glioma. The repertoire was sequenced with immunoSEQ multiplex PCR; TCRdb's copy has only in-frame clones and lacks some. The sample includes tens of thousands of clones, 93% of them seen just once. The sequenced sample was PBMCs, obtained from a glioma patient treated with radiotherapy, temozolomide or both. These receptor sequences come from a middle-aged man with glioma. The conserved cysteine and the conserved F or W are not part of the CDR3 here. A clone size is listed for some rows: how often the clone was seen (once, few, many), or a class if it is expanded.

NA	TRBV7-8	ASSLTGQGEAF
NA	TRBV5-1	ASSSGLAQNTGELF
NA	TRBV7-3	ASSFRQGYGYT
NA	TRBV19	ATSPRGNEQF
few	TRBV27	ASRRDRGAEAF
NA	TRBV15	ATSRGGRDFVKLF
NA	TRBV6-5	ASRSGGREGYT
NA	TRBV10-3	ASELGQGGNTIY
NA	TRBV7-9	ASSSDSNQPQH
NA	TRBV7-9	ASSLAGQESNYGYT
NA	TRBV15	ATSRGRETLREQY
NA	TRBV19	ASSIRQRGGSTDTQY
NA	TRBV2	ASSRYALGNTEAF
once	TRBV6-6	ASSPTGYGYT
NA	TRBV27	ASRGQGSGYNSPLH
NA	TRBV5-5	ASSSHPLRDTEAF
once	TRBV7-8	ASSPSTRGSKF
once	TRBV2	ASSPSSGGPNEQF
NA	TRBV29-1	SVVAGGDEQY
NA	TRBV10-3	AIHQGEITDTQY
NA	TRBV5-1	ASSLGQRSYEQY
NA	TRBV6-5	ASSPRLAGGYEQY
NA	TRBV2	ASLRAMNTEAF
NA	TRBV13	ASSVRGEQY
once	TRBV10-3	AISTGGSTNEKLF
NA	TRBV6-1	ASRLTRDSYYEQY
NA	TRBV27	ASRNGGSNQPQH
NA	TRBV27	AGLGLGGLGTQY
NA	TRBV10-2	ASSNEGGTEAF
NA	TRBV6-5	ASSPGLAYGYT
NA	TRBV14	ASSQVRTARAPLH
NA	TRBV29-1	SGGGMFETQY
NA	TRBV7-2	ASSLGGDNQPQH